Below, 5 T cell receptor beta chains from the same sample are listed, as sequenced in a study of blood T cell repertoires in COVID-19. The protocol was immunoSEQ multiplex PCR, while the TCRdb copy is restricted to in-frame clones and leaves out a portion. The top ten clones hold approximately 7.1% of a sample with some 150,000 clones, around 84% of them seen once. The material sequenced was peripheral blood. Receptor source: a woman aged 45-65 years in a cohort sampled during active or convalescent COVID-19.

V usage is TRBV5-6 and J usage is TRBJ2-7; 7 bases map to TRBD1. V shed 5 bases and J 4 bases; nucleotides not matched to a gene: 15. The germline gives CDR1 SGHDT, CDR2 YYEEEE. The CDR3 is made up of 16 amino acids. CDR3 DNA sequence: TGTGCCAGCAGAGCCTTGAGCTTGGGACAGCTATACGAGCAGTACTTC. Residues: CASRALSLGQLYEQYF.

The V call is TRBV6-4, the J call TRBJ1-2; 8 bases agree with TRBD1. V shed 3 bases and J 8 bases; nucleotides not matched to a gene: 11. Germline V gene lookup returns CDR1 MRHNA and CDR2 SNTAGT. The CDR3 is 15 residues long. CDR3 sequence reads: CASSEVAGGAWGYTF. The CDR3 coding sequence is TGTGCCAGCAGTGAGGTCGCAGGGGGCGCTTGGGGCTACACCTTC.

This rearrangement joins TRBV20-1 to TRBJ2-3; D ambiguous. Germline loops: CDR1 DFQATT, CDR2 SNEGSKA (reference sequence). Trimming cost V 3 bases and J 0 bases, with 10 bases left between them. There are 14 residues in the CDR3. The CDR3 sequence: CSASLPYSTDTQYF. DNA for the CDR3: TGCAGTGCTAGTTTGCCCTATAGCACAGATACGCAGTATTTT.

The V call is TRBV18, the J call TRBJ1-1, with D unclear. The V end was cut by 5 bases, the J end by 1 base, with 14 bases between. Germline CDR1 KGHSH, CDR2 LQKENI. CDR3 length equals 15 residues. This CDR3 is CASSVATSGNTEAFF. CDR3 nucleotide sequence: TGTGCCAGCTCAGTCGCCACGTCGGGGAACACTGAAGCTTTCTTT.

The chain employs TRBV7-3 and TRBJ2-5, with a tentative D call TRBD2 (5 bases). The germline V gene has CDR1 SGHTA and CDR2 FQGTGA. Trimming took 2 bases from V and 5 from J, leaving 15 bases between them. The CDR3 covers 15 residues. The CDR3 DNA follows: TGTGCCAGCAGCTTAGCGGGCCCGGAGGACGAGACCCAGTACTTC. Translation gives CASSLAGPEDETQYF.